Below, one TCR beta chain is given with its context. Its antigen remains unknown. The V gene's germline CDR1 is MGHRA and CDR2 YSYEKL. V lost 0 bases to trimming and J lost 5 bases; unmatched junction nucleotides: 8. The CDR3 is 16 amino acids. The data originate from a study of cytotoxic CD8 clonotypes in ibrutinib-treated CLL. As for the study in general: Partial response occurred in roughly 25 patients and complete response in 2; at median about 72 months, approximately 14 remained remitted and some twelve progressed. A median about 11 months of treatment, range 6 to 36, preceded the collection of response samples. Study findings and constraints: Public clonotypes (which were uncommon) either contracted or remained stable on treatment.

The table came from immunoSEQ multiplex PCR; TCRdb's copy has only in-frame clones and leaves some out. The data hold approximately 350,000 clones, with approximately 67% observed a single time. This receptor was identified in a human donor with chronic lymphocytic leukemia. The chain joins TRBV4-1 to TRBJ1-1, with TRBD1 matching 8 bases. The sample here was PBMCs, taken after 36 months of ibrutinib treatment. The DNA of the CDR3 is TGCGCCAGCAGCCAAGATCCGGGCAGGGGGCGAACTGAAGCTTTCTTT. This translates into CASSQDPGRGRTEAFF.